This T cell receptor (beta chain) was obtained from a study of cytomegalovirus exposure and HLA in healthy donors. The data were produced by immunoSEQ multiplex PCR, yet TCRdb's version contains in-frame clones alone and is incomplete. The sample lists 130,000 to 150,000 clones; 84% were seen once. Germline CDR1 is LNHNV and CDR2 is YYDKDF (reference sequence). The V segment lost 6 bases and the J segment 5 bases; nucleotides outside the gene matches: 14. This CDR3 has 16 residues. The chain links TRBV15 to TRBJ2-7; 9 positions match TRBD1. This receptor was obtained from a woman aged 25 to 39 in good health and CMV-seronegative. The sample taken for sequencing was PBMCs. The CDR3 loop reads CATSGRDRAPFNEQYF. CDR3 nucleotide sequence: TGTGCCACCAGTGGCCGGGACAGGGCTCCCTTCAACGAGCAGTACTTC.